A selection of T cell receptor beta chains follows, all from one sample in a study of blood T cell repertoires in COVID-19. Generated by immunoSEQ multiplex PCR, the TCRdb table keeps only in-frame clones and is missing some. There are roughly 74,000 clones in the sample; approximately 86% occur only once, and less than 2% lies in the top ten. Specimen: peripheral blood. All receptors derive from an elderly woman with active or convalescent COVID-19. The CDR3 runs from the conserved cysteine through the conserved F or W.

V gene	J gene	CDR3 protein
TRBV10-1	TRBJ2-2	CASRLAGNNTGELFF
TRBV29-1	TRBJ2-5	CSVARTSGGPGETQYF
TRBV19	TRBJ1-5	CASTIRVDRANQPQHF
TRBV7-6	TRBJ2-3	CASSLLRLGGRASDTQYF
TRBV11-3	TRBJ2-7	CASSLSWSGRYREQYF
TRBV3-1/TRBV3-2	TRBJ2-7	CASSHGTGDSYEQYF
TRBV10-3	TRBJ1-5	CATTESGLNQPQHF
TRBV4-3	TRBJ1-2	CASSQGTGGDYGYTF
TRBV4-1	TRBJ1-5	CASSQDWQSQPQHF
TRBV11-2	TRBJ2-7	CASRPDSYEQYF
TRBV11-3	TRBJ1-2	CASSPDRAYGYTF
TRBV12-5	TRBJ1-4	CASAGQPNEKLFF
TRBV6-1	TRBJ1-2	CASSEGAGANYGYTF
TRBV14	TRBJ1-1	CASSQVLGATEAFF
TRBV11-2	TRBJ1-5	CASSQGLQQPQHF
TRBV9	TRBJ1-2	CASSPRGRRNYGYTF
TRBV4-1	TRBJ2-5	CASSQDWAGAGETQYF
TRBV15	TRBJ1-2	CATSRDSRGYTF
TRBV12-1	TRBJ2-7	CASSVSAGGPYEQYF
TRBV6-5	TRBJ2-2	CASKSDRGNTGELFF
TRBV6-5	TRBJ1-4	CASSYSGTGGEKLFF
TRBV18	TRBJ2-7	CASSPRQENLYEQYF
TRBV7-8	TRBJ2-3	CASSFRGREADTQYF
TRBV5-1	TRBJ1-1	CASSFTGGASAEAFF
TRBV6-4	TRBJ2-1	CASSEVPGYNEQFF
TRBV2	TRBJ1-4	CASSEGATSNEKLFF
TRBV5-6	TRBJ2-7	CASSGGPSYEQYF
TRBV7-3	TRBJ1-1	CASSPTENTEAFF
TRBV7-2	TRBJ1-5	CASSYSGTTGVLPQHF
TRBV6-5	TRBJ1-3	CASRRDRGTGTIYF
TRBV2	TRBJ2-3	CASRPDRERTDTQYF
TRBV7-8	TRBJ1-5	CASSSQGASNQPQHF
TRBV18	TRBJ2-1	CASSPPFGTGYNEQFF
TRBV2	TRBJ1-2	CASSRDTDYGYTF
TRBV27	TRBJ1-6	CASSPRGRGYNSPLHF
TRBV29-1	TRBJ1-1	CSVRQGHHYTEAFF
TRBV5-6	TRBJ2-5	CASSRGQGALETQYF
TRBV6-5	TRBJ1-6	CASSYRGQSPLHF
TRBV5-5	TRBJ2-2	CASSWEGIRELFF
TRBV10-3	TRBJ1-2	CAISGTGGNYGYTF
TRBV4-3	TRBJ2-3	CASSQEGLDTQYF
TRBV2	TRBJ1-2	CASKERARGYGYTF
TRBV12-3/TRBV12-4	TRBJ2-2	CASSLNGEGELFF
TRBV9	TRBJ1-5	CASSDEGNQPQHF
TRBV29-1	TRBJ1-1	CSVENTVNTEAFF
TRBV11-3	TRBJ2-1	CASSSLTFIGLAGNEQFF
TRBV6-6	TRBJ1-4	CASSYPGGETNEKLFF
TRBV7-2	TRBJ1-2	CASSSNNYGYTF
TRBV7-3	TRBJ1-1	CASSPGTGRTEAFF
TRBV28	TRBJ1-6	CASSFPGDSPLHF